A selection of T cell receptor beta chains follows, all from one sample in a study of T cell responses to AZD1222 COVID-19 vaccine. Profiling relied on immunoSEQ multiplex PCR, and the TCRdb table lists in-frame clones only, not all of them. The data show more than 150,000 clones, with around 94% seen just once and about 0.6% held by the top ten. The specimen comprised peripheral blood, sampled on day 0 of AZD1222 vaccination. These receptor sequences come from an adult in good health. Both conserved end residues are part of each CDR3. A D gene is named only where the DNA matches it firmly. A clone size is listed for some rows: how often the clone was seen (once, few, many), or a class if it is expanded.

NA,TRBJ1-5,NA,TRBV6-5,CASSSYQSNQPQHF,TGTGCCAGCAGTTCTTATCAGAGCAATCAGCCCCAGCATTTT
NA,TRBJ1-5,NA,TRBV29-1,CSVGWADSNQPQHF,TGCAGCGTTGGATGGGCCGATAGCAATCAGCCCCAGCATTTT
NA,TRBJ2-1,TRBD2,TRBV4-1,CASSQGKVAGGSYNEQFF,TGCGCCAGCAGCCAAGGAAAGGTAGCGGGAGGCTCCTACAATGAGCAGTTCTTC
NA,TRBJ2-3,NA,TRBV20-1,CSASGGISTDTQYF,TGCAGTGCCAGTGGGGGGATTAGCACAGATACGCAGTATTTT
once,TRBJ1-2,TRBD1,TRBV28,CASRTPGQGNYGYTF,TGTGCCAGCAGAACACCGGGACAGGGAAACTATGGCTACACCTTC
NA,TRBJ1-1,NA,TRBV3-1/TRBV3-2,CASSQQRLGTEAFF,TGTGCCAGCAGCCAACAGCGCCTTGGCACTGAAGCTTTCTTT
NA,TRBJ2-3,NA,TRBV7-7,CASSLGVIGQGPDTQYF,TGTGCCAGCAGCTTAGGCGTAATCGGGCAGGGCCCAGATACGCAGTATTTT
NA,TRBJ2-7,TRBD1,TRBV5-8,CASSLPRRGLNEQYF,TGTGCCAGCAGCTTGCCCCGCAGGGGGCTGAACGAGCAGTACTTC
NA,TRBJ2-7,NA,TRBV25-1,CASSFDPRGEQYF,TGTGCCAGCAGTTTCGACCCACGGGGGGAGCAGTACTTC
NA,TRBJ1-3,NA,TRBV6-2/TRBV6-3,CASSSLRHSGNTIYF,TGTGCCAGCAGTTCGCTCAGACACTCTGGAAACACCATATATTTT
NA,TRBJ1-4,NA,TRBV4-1,CASSQSGEKLFF,TGCGCCAGCAGCCAATCAGGCGAAAAACTGTTTTTT
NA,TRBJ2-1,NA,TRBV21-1,CASSKYSEDRRNNEQFF,TGTGCCAGCAGCAAGTATTCAGAGGACAGACGTAACAATGAGCAGTTCTTC
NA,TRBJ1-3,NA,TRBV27,CASSLKVPSGNTIYF,TGTGCCAGCAGTTTAAAAGTTCCCTCTGGAAACACCATATATTTT
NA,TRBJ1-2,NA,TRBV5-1,CASSLESDGYTF,TGCGCCAGCAGCTTGGAGTCGGATGGCTACACCTTC
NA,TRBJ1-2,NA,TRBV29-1,CSVEDVDIPYGYTF,TGCAGCGTTGAAGACGTGGACATCCCCTATGGCTACACCTTC
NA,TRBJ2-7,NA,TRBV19,CASGPGLPSEQYF,TGTGCCAGCGGTCCGGGACTGCCCTCCGAGCAGTACTTC
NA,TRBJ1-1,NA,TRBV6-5,CASSHGVWMNTEAFF,TGTGCCAGCAGCCACGGGGTCTGGATGAACACTGAAGCTTTCTTT
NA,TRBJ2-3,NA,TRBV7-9,CASSLVGEWQYF,TGTGCCAGCAGCTTAGTAGGGGAATGGCAGTATTTT
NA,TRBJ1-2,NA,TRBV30,CAWIRGRGYTF,TGTGCCTGGATTCGGGGCCGGGGCTACACCTTC
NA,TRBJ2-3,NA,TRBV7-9,CASRTLGGGTDTQYF,TGTGCCAGCAGAACTCTGGGGGGTGGCACAGATACGCAGTATTTT
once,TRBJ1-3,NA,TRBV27,CASTTSGASGNTIYF,TGTGCCAGCACCACCTCAGGGGCGTCTGGAAACACCATATATTTT
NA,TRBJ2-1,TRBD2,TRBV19,CASSLPPGLAGHEQFF,TGTGCCAGTAGCCTTCCACCGGGACTAGCAGGGCATGAGCAGTTCTTC
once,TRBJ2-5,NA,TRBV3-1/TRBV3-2,CASSQDEETQYF,TGTGCCAGCAGCCAAGACGAGGAGACCCAGTACTTC
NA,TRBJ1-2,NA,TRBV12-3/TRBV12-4,CASSLNRVGYTF,TGTGCCAGCAGTTTAAACAGGGTAGGCTACACCTTC
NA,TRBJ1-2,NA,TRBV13,CASSWRDGYTF,TGTGCCAGCAGCTGGAGGGATGGCTACACCTTC
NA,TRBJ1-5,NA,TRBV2,CASSARGPNQPQHF,TGTGCCAGCAGTGCACGGGGCCCCAATCAGCCCCAGCATTTT
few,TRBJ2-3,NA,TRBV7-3,CASSLRGSFTDTQYF,TGTGCCAGCAGCTTAAGGGGGAGCTTCACAGATACGCAGTATTTT